The 10 T cell receptor beta chains given below trace back to one sample, sequenced in a study of OX40 agonist ivuxolimab in advanced cancers. The library was built by means of the immunoSEQ multiplex PCR assay. TCRdb stores this immuneACCESS table with in-frame sequences only. Part of the clones is absent; in the studies checked, under half of the shortfall reflects unresolved V genes, and no reason is known for the rest. The sample data list approximately 99,000 clones, and 70% to 90% of these were observed just once. The ten largest clones represent less than 6.5% of the sample. Material: CD4+ or CD8+ T cells sorted from blood, obtained in a trial of the OX40 agonist ivuxolimab. The receptor set was obtained from an adult with an advanced solid tumor such as melanoma, head and neck, liver or kidney cancer.

The rearrangement links TRBV9 to TRBJ2-1; tentatively, D is TRBD1 (6 bases). V was shortened by 4 bases and J by 2 bases, with 16 bases between the two germline ends. Per the germline V gene, CDR1 is SGDLS and CDR2 is YYNGEE. The length of the CDR3 is 16 residues. CDR3 in amino acids: CASSPIGAGAYNEQFF. The CDR3 DNA follows: TGTGCCAGCAGCCCAATAGGGGCAGGGGCCTACAATGAGCAGTTCTTC.

This clone has a single count. This sequence joins TRBV18 and TRBJ2-4, with 8 bases identical to TRBD1. V trimming: 2 bases; J trimming: 7 bases; junction bases outside the gene matches: 13. This CDR3 region has 17 residues. Germline V gene lookup returns CDR1 KGHSH and CDR2 LQKENI. The CDR3 loop is CASSPYGGQGLSNIQYF. CDR3 coding DNA: TGTGCCAGCTCACCATACGGAGGACAGGGCCTCTCGAACATTCAGTACTTC.

This sequence joins TRBV10-3 and TRBJ2-1; 11 nucleotides match TRBD1. This CDR3 spans 12 amino acids. V shed 9 bases and J 10 bases; nucleotides not matched to a gene: 5. The germline V gene encodes CDR1 ENHRY and CDR2 SYGVKD. CDR3 in DNA: TGTGCCATAGGACAGGGGGCGGGAGAGCAGTTCTTC. Protein product: CAIGQGAGEQFF.

The chain links TRBV6-5 to TRBJ2-2; D is unresolved. CDR3 length: 12 amino acids. CDR1 and CDR2 from the germline V gene are MNHEY and SVGAGI. V was cut by 5 bases and J by 15 bases, with 16 bases left in between. The CDR3 loop reads CASSPGFLTMFF. CDR3 nucleotide sequence: TGTGCCAGCAGTCCCGGGTTTCTAACGATGTTTTTT.

This clone was seen a single time. The chain has TRBV7-9 and TRBJ2-2, with TRBD2 identical over 7 bases. Germline V CDR1 and CDR2: SEHNR, FQNEAQ (reference sequence). The CDR3 loop spans 16 amino acids. V was clipped by 6 bases and J by 7 bases; unmatched bases: 14. The DNA for the CDR3 is TGTGCCAGCAGTCCCTGGGAGGGGCCCCTCGGCGGGGAGCTGTTTTTT. This translates into CASSPWEGPLGGELFF.

V gene TRBV9 combines with J gene TRBJ2-3, with a weak D call TRBD2 (5 bases). The CDR3 extends over 14 amino acids. Per the germline V gene, CDR1 is SGDLS and CDR2 is YYNGEE. V shed 0 bases and J shed 0 bases, with 5 bases lying between them. DNA for the CDR3: TGTGCCAGCAGCGTAGCGGGGAGCACAGATACGCAGTATTTT. Protein sequence: CASSVAGSTDTQYF.

The gene calls are TRBV6-1 and TRBJ2-7, with a tentative D call TRBD1 (6 bases). V was clipped by 6 bases and J by 5 bases, with 11 bases between them. Per the germline V gene, CDR1 is MNHNS and CDR2 is SASEGT. The CDR3 consists of 12 residues. CDR3 in amino acids: CASRHGGNEQYF. The CDR3 nucleotides read TGTGCCAGCAGACATGGGGGCAACGAGCAGTACTTC.

The V gene is TRBV11-3, the J gene TRBJ1-2; D may be TRBD1 (5 bases). The CDR3 covers 16 residues. The V end lost 1 base, the J end lost 3 bases, and 15 bases lay between the germline ends. The V gene's germline CDR1 is SGHNT and CDR2 YENEEA. CDR3 coding DNA: TGTGCCAGCAGCTTAGTATCCGTGGGACTAGACTATGGCTACACCTTC. It yields the protein CASSLVSVGLDYGYTF. Filled out from reference TRBV11-3 and TRBJ1-2, the complete variable domain reads EAGVVQSPRYKIIEKKQPVAFWCNPISGHNTLYWYLQNLGQGPELLIRYENEEAVDDSQLPKDRFSAERLKGVDSTLKIQPAELGDSAVYLCASSLVSVGLDYGYTFGSGTRLTVV.

The chain employs TRBV4-2 and TRBJ1-1, with a weak D call TRBD1 (6 bases). This CDR3 is 15 amino acids long. Germline CDR1 reads LGHNA; CDR2 reads YNFKEQ. The ends were cut back, 4 bases at V and 3 bases at J, with 15 bases in the middle. The CDR3 nucleotides are TGTGCCAGCAGCCGCAAGGGGGGGGAGGACACTGAAGCTTTCTTT. The encoded protein is CASSRKGGEDTEAFF.

The rearrangement uses TRBV6-6 and TRBJ1-1; D perhaps matches TRBD1 (6 bases). The V end was cut by 2 bases, the J end by 5 bases, with 9 bases between. The germline gives CDR1 MNHNY, CDR2 SVGAGI (reference sequence). The CDR3 extends over 13 amino acids. CDR3 loop: CASSYPDRTEAFF. The CDR3 DNA sequence: TGTGCCAGCAGTTACCCCGACAGGACTGAAGCTTTCTTT.